This T cell receptor (beta chain) was recorded in a study of blood T cells in healthy people across ages. In the study overall: About one barcoded beta molecule per two T cells came from capture by template switching.

This clonotype was seen once. Its specificity is unknown. The study, taken as a whole, reports: Per-million-T-cell TCR beta diversity fell roughly linearly with age. No one knew whether donors had CMV, which possibly confounded expanded clonotype changes.

Germline lookup yields CDR1 SGHRS and CDR2 YFSETQ. CDR3 length: 14 residues. The ends were cut back, 1 base at V and 7 bases at J, with 12 bases in the middle. PCR was performed a second time for 7 to 11 cycles using a sample-barcoded 5' primer and a J-beta primer mix. Each CDR3 protein gets one entry after TCRdb re-called the 5' RACE reads with MiXCR. The sample holds some 690,000 distinct CDR3 sequences; about 20% are singletons and the top ten take around a fifth. Sequencing was carried out using blood. This sequence originates from a man between 65 and 79 years old in good health. The chain couples TRBV5-1 to TRBJ2-1, with a tentative D call TRBD1 (6 bases). CDR3 sequence: CASSLPAGENEQFF. CDR3 DNA sequence: TGCGCCAGCAGCTTGCCGGCAGGGGAAAATGAGCAGTTCTTC.